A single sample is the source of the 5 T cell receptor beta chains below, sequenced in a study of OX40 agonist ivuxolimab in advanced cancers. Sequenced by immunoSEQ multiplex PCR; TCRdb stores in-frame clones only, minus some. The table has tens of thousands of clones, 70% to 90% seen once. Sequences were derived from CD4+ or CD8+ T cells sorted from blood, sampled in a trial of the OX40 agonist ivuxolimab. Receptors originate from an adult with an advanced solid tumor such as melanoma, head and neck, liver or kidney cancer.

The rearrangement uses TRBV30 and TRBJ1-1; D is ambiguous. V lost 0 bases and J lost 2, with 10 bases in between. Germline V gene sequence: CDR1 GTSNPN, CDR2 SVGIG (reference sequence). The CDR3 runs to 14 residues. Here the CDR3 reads CAWSVGSHNTEAFF. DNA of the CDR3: TGTGCCTGGAGTGTAGGGAGCCATAACACTGAAGCTTTCTTT.

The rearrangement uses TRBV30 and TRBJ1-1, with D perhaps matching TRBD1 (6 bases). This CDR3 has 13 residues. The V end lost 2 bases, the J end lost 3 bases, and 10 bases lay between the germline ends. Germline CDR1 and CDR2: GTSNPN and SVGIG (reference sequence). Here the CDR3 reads CAWSKQGHTEAFF. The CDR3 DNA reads TGTGCCTGGAGTAAACAGGGTCACACTGAAGCTTTCTTT.

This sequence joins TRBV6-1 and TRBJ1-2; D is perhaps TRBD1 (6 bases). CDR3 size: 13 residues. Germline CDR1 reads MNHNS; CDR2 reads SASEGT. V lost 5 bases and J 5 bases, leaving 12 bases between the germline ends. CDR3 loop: CASSPDRFYGYTF. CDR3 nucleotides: TGTGCCAGCAGTCCGGACAGATTTTATGGCTACACCTTC.

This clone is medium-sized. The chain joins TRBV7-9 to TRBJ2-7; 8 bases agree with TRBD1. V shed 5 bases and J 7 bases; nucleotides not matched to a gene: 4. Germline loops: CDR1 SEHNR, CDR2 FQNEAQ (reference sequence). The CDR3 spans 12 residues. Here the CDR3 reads CASSGQGGEQYF. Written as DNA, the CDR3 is TGTGCCAGCAGCGGACAGGGTGGAGAGCAGTACTTC.

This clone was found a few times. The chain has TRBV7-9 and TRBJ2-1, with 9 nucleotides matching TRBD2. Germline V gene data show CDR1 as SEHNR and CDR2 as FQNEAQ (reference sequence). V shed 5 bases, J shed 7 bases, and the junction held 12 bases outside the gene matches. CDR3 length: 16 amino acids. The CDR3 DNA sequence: TGTGCCAGCAGCCCCGGGGGCGGGAGGGCCTTAAATGAGCAGTTCTTC. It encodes CASSPGGGRALNEQFF.